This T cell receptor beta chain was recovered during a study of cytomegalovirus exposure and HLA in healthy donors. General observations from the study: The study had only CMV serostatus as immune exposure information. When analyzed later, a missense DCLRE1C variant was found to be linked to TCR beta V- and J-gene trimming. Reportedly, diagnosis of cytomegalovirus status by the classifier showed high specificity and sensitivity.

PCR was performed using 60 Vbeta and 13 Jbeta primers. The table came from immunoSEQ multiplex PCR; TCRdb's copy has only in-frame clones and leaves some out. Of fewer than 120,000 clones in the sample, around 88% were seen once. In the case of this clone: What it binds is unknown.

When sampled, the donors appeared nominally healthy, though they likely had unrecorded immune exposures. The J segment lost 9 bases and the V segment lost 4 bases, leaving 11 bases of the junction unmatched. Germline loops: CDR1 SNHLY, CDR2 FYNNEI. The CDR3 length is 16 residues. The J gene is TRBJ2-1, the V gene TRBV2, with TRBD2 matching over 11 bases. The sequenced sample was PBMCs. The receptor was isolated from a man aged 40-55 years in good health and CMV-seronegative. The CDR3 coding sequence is TGTGCCAGCAGTGCACCGGGACTAGCGGTCTCGGCTGAGCAGTTCTTC. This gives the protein CASSAPGLAVSAEQFF.